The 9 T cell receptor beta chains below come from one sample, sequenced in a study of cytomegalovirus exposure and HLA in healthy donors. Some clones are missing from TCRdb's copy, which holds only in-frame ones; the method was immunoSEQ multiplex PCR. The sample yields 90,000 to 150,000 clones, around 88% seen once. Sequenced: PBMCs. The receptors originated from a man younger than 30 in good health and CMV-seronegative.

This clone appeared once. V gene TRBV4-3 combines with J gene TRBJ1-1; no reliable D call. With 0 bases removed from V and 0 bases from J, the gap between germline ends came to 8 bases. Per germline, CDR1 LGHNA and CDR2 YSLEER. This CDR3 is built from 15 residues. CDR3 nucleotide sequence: TGCGCCAGCAGCCAAGATCGGGAGGTGAACACTGAAGCTTTCTTT. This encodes CASSQDREVNTEAFF.

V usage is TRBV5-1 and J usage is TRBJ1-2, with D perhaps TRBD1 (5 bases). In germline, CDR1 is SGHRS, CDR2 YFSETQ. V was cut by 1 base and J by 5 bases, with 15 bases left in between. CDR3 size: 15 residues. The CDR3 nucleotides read TGCGCCAGCAGCTTGAACGAAGAACGGGGGTATGGCTACACCTTC. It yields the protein CASSLNEERGYGYTF. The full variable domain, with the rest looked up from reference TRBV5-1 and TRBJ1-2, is KAGVTQTPRYLIKTRGQQVTLSCSPISGHRSVSWYQQTPGQGLQFLFEYFSETQRNKGNFPGRFSGRQFSNSRSEMNVSTLELGDSALYLCASSLNEERGYGYTFGSGTRLTVV.

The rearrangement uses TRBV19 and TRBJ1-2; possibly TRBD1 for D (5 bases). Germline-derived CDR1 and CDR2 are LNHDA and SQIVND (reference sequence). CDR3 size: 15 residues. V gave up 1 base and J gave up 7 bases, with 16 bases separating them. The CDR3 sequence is CASSIGVRQGSGYTF. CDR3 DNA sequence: TGTGCCAGTAGTATAGGAGTCCGGCAGGGCTCTGGCTACACCTTC.

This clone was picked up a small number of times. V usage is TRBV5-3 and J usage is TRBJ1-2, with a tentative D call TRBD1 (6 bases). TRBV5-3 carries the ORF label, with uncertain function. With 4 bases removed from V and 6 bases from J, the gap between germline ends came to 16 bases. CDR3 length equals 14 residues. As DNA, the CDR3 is TGTGCCAGAAGCCCGCCACAGGGAAGAAATGGCTACACCTTC. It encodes CARSPPQGRNGYTF.

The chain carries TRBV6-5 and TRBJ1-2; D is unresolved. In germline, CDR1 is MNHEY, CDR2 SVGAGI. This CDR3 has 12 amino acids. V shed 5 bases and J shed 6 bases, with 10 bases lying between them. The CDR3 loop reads CASSSPGDGYTF. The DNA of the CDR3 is TGTGCCAGCAGTAGCCCGGGTGATGGCTACACCTTC.

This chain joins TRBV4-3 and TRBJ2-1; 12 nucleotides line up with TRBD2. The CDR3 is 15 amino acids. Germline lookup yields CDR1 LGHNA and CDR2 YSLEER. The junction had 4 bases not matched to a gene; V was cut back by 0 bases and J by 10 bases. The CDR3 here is CASSQDRLAGAEQFF. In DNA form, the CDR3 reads TGCGCCAGCAGCCAAGATAGACTAGCGGGGGCCGAGCAGTTCTTC.

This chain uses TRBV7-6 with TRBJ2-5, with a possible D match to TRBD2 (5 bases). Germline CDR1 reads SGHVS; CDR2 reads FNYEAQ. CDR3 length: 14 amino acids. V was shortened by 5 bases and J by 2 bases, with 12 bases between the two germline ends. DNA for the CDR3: TGTGCCAGCAGCCGGAGCGGCACACAAGAGACCCAGTACTTC. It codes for CASSRSGTQETQYF.

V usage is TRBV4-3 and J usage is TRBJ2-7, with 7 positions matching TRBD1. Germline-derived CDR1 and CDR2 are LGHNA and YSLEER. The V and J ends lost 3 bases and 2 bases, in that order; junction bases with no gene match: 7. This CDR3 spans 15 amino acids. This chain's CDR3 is CASSHAGRGTYEQYF. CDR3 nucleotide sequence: TGCGCCAGCAGCCACGCCGGCAGGGGGACCTACGAGCAGTACTTC.

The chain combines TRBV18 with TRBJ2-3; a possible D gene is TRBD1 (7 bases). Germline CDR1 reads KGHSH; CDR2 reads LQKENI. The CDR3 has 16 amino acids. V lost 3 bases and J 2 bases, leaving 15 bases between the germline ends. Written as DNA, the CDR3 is TGTGCCAGCTCACCCCTCGGGGGACAGCTCACAGATACGCAGTATTTT. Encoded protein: CASSPLGGQLTDTQYF.